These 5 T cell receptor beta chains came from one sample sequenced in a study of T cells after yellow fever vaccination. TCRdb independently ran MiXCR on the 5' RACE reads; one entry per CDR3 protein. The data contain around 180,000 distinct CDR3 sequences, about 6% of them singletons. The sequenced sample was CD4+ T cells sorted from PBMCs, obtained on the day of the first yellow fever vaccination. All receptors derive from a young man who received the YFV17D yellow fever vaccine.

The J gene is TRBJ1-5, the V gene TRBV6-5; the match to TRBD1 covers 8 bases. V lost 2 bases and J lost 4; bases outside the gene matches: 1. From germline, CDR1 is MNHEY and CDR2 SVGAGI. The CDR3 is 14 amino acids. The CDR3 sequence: CASSYGQGNQPQHF. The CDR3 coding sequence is TGTGCCAGCAGTTACGGACAGGGTAATCAGCCCCAGCATTTT.

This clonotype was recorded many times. DNA of the CDR3: TGTGCCAGCAGCGTCCAGCCGAACACTGAAGCTTTCTTT. Its translation: CASSVQPNTEAFF. J is TRBJ1-1 and V is TRBV2; D is ambiguous. The CDR3 totals 13 residues. CDR1 and CDR2 (germline): SNHLY, FYNNEI. V was shortened by 6 bases and J by 1 base, with 9 bases between the two germline ends.

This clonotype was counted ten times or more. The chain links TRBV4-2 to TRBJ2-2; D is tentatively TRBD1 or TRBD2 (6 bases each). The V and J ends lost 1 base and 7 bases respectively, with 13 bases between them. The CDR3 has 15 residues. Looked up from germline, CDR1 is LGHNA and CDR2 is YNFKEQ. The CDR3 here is CASSQVERGHGELFF. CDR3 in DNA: TGTGCCAGCAGCCAAGTGGAACGGGGGCACGGGGAGCTGTTTTTT.

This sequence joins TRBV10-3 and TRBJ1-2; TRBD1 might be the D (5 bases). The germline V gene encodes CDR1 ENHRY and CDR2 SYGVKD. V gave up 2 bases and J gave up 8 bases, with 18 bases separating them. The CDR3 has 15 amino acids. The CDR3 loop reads CAISERRDHPWGYTF. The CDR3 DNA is TGTGCCATCAGTGAGCGTAGGGACCACCCGTGGGGCTACACCTTC.

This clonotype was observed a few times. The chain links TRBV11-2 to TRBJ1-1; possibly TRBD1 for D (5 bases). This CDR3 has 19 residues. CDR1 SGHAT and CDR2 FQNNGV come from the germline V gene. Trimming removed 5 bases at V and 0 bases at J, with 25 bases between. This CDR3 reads CASSLPAGTESSMNTEAFF. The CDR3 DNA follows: TGTGCCAGCAGCCTCCCGGCCGGGACCGAATCCTCCATGAACACTGAAGCTTTCTTT.